These 19 T cell receptor beta chains were all obtained from the same sample, sequenced in a study of cytomegalovirus exposure and HLA in healthy donors. The PCR was carried out with 60 Vbeta primers and 13 Jbeta primers. The data were produced by immunoSEQ multiplex PCR, yet TCRdb's version contains in-frame clones alone and is incomplete. The data hold more than 65,000 clones, with 60% to 85% observed a single time. The sample taken for sequencing was PBMCs. These receptor sequences come from a man younger than 35 in good health and CMV-seropositive.

In its sample, this clone was seen a few times. The rearrangement joins TRBV29-1 to TRBJ1-3; D is ambiguous. Deletions cut 7 bases from V and 2 bases from J, with 6 bases between. Germline values: CDR1 SQVTM, CDR2 ANQGSEA. The CDR3 is made up of 11 amino acids. CDR3 loop: CSGSPGNTIYF. The DNA for the CDR3 is TGCAGCGGCAGTCCTGGAAACACCATATATTTT.

The chain combines TRBV29-1 with TRBJ1-1; no reliable D call. The germline V gene encodes CDR1 SQVTM and CDR2 ANQGSEA. The germline V and J ends were trimmed by 4 bases and 1 base, with 10 bases remaining between them. The CDR3 runs 13 residues. The CDR3, as DNA: TGCAGCGTTGTGTCCAGTACGAACACTGAAGCTTTCTTT. It encodes CSVVSSTNTEAFF. Combining the CDR3 with reference TRBV29-1 and TRBJ1-1 gives the whole variable domain SAVISQKPSRDICQRGTSLTIQCQVDSQVTMMFWYRQQPGQSLTLIATANQGSEATYESGFVIDKFPISRPNLTFSTLTVSNMSPEDSSIYLCSVVSSTNTEAFFGQGTRLTVV.

The genes are TRBV29-1 and TRBJ2-3, with 7 bases matching TRBD2. The CDR3 is 13 residues long. After removal of 8 bases from V and 1 base from J, the junction contained 6 bases not matched to a gene. CDR1 and CDR2 from the germline V gene are SQVTM and ANQGSEA. The CDR3 spells CSTSVGGTDTQYF. The CDR3 nucleotides are TGCAGCACTAGCGTGGGCGGCACAGATACGCAGTATTTT.

This sequence joins TRBV4-1 and TRBJ1-4, with 11 bases that match TRBD1. The germline V gene has CDR1 MGHRA and CDR2 YSYEKL. Trimming took 2 bases from V and 7 from J; bases not matched to a gene: 9. The CDR3 loop spans 17 amino acids. The CDR3 DNA reads as TGCGCCAGCAGCCAAAATCCGGGAGGGACAGGGGGTGAAAAACTGTTTTTT. Translation: CASSQNPGGTGGEKLFF.

V and J are TRBV7-3 and TRBJ2-1; TRBD2 might be the D (5 bases). Germline-derived CDR1 and CDR2 are SGHTA and FQGTGA. Trimming removed 5 bases from V and 7 bases from J, with 12 bases in between. The CDR3 consists of 13 residues. CDR3 bases: TGTGCCAGCAGCCAAAGACTACGGAATGAGCAGTTCTTC. Amino acids: CASSQRLRNEQFF. The complete variable domain, with remaining parts taken from reference TRBV7-3 and TRBJ2-1, reads GAGVSQTPSNKVTEKGKYVELRCDPISGHTALYWYRQSLGQGPEFLIYFQGTGAADDSGLPNDRFFAVRPEGSVSTLKIQRTERGDSAVYLCASSQRLRNEQFFGPGTRLTVL.

V usage is TRBV25-1 and J usage is TRBJ1-4; TRBD1 matches at 10 bases. V gave up 4 bases and J gave up 3 bases; unmatched junction bases: 5. CDR1 and CDR2 from the germline V gene are MGHDK and SYGVNS. The CDR3 contains 16 residues. CDR3 loop: CASSARQGASNEKLFF. Written as DNA, the CDR3 is TGTGCCAGCAGTGCGAGACAGGGGGCTTCTAATGAAAAACTGTTTTTT.

V usage is TRBV19 and J usage is TRBJ1-1; no clear D. The CDR3 has 12 residues. Trimming took off 7 bases at V and 4 bases at J, with 10 bases between the two ends. Germline CDR1 and CDR2: LNHDA and SQIVND (reference sequence). Here the CDR3 DNA reads TGTGCCAGTACGAGGAGCCCCACTGAAGCTTTCTTT. It translates to CASTRSPTEAFF.

This rearrangement joins TRBV9 to TRBJ2-7; 8 nucleotides match TRBD2. The germline V gene has CDR1 SGDLS and CDR2 YYNGEE. The CDR3 length is 15 residues. Trimming took 0 bases from V and 7 from J; bases not matched to a gene: 9. CDR3 sequence (DNA): TGTGCCAGCAGCGTAGATCCGGGAGGGGACGAGGAGCAGTACTTC. Translated, it gives CASSVDPGGDEEQYF.

This chain uses TRBV5-1 with TRBJ2-7; a possible D gene is TRBD2 (6 bases). Looked up from germline, CDR1 is SGHRS and CDR2 is YFSETQ. V was cut by 4 bases and J by 6 bases, with 17 bases left in between. This CDR3 is built from 14 residues. The CDR3 bases are TGCGCCAGCAGCCGGGGGACCGAGCGGGTCGAGCAGTACTTC. Translation gives CASSRGTERVEQYF.

This chain links TRBV29-1 with TRBJ2-3, with D unresolved. Germline values: CDR1 SQVTM, CDR2 ANQGSEA. With 2 bases removed from V and 6 bases from J, the gap between germline ends came to 18 bases. CDR3 length: 15 residues. CDR3 residues: CSVEFTGRLEDTQYF. CDR3 DNA sequence: TGCAGCGTTGAATTTACCGGCCGCCTGGAGGATACGCAGTATTTT.

J is TRBJ2-7 and V is TRBV28; tentative D call: TRBD1 (6 bases). V was cut by 6 bases and J by 4 bases, with 19 bases left in between. The CDR3 is 15 residues long. Germline CDR1 MDHEN, CDR2 SYDVKM. CDR3 amino acids: CASRIPQGLSYEQYF. In nucleotides, the CDR3 is TGTGCCAGCAGAATCCCCCAGGGGCTTTCGTACGAGCAGTACTTC.

This clone has more than one count but fewer than ten. The V and J genes are TRBV10-2 and TRBJ2-1, with 9 bases lining up with TRBD2. Germline values: CDR1 WSHSY, CDR2 SAAADI. CDR3 length: 13 amino acids. V shed 9 bases and J 9 bases; nucleotides not matched to a gene: 9. CDR3 region: CASRREGRGEQFF. The CDR3 DNA follows: TGCGCCAGTCGGCGGGAGGGCCGGGGTGAGCAGTTCTTC.

The CDR3 region is CASSSNPGSMSPWEPQHF. DNA for the CDR3: TGTGCCAGCAGCTCCAATCCGGGATCGATGTCCCCTTGGGAGCCCCAGCATTTT. This rearrangement joins TRBV11-2 to TRBJ1-5; no clear D gene. Germline V lookup: CDR1 SGHAT, CDR2 FQNNGV. V dropped 4 bases and J dropped 8 bases, with 27 bases sitting between them. The CDR3 has 18 residues.

The V and J genes are TRBV11-2 and TRBJ1-1; possible D gene TRBD1, 5 bases. This CDR3 has 16 residues. V gave up 5 bases and J gave up 2 bases, with 18 bases separating them. CDR1 is SGHAT and CDR2 is FQNNGV in the germline V gene. In DNA form, the CDR3 reads TGTGCCAGCAGCCCCAGGCCAGGGAAGGGTAACACTGAAGCTTTCTTT. This encodes CASSPRPGKGNTEAFF.

The chain is built from TRBV7-2 and TRBJ2-7, with D perhaps matching TRBD1 (5 bases). The CDR3 sequence is 14 residues long. Germline V CDR1 and CDR2: SGHTA, FQGNSA. V was shortened by 2 bases and J by 0 bases, with 8 bases between the two germline ends. Written as DNA, the CDR3 is TGTGCCAGCAGCTTATGGGGCAACTCCTACGAGCAGTACTTC. As protein: CASSLWGNSYEQYF. Variable domain in full (rest from reference TRBV7-2 and TRBJ2-7): GAGVSQSPSNKVTEKGKDVELRCDPISGHTALYWYRQSLGQGLEFLIYFQGNSAPDKSGLPSDRFSAERTGGSVSTLTIQRTQQEDSAVYLCASSLWGNSYEQYFGPGTRLTVT.

The V gene is TRBV5-1, the J gene TRBJ2-3, with D unclear. Trimming removed 0 bases from V and 1 base from J, with 6 bases in between. Germline loops: CDR1 SGHRS, CDR2 YFSETQ. The CDR3 loop spans 14 amino acids. The CDR3 spells CASSLVSGTDTQYF. DNA for the CDR3: TGCGCCAGCAGCTTGGTGTCGGGCACAGATACGCAGTATTTT.

The chain combines TRBV29-1 with TRBJ1-3, with D unresolved. The CDR3 contains 13 residues. Germline CDR1 reads SQVTM; CDR2 reads ANQGSEA. Trimming stripped 5 bases from V and 4 bases from J, with 12 bases between. CDR3 nucleotide sequence: TGCAGCGTTCGTAGTAAGATCGGAAACACCATATATTTT. Amino acid sequence: CSVRSKIGNTIYF.

The rearrangement uses TRBV28 and TRBJ1-2; possibly TRBD1 for D (6 bases). V was pared by 8 bases and J by 5 bases, with 21 bases between. Germline V CDR1 and CDR2: MDHEN, SYDVKM. The CDR3 is 15 residues long. The CDR3 loop is CASLHHRDIIYGYTF. The CDR3 DNA is TGTGCCAGCCTGCACCACCGGGACATCATATATGGCTACACCTTC.

The rearrangement uses TRBV6-5 and TRBJ2-2; D possibly corresponds to TRBD2 (6 bases). Germline V CDR1 and CDR2: MNHEY, SVGAGI. This CDR3 spans 14 amino acids. The germline V and J ends were trimmed by 8 bases and 4 bases, with 14 bases remaining between them. CDR3 in DNA: TGTGCCAGCCGGAGGGGCGCGGTCACCGGGGAGCTGTTTTTT. It specifies CASRRGAVTGELFF.